The entry below describes one TCR beta chain. The data belong to a study of memory CD4+ T cells and cytomegalovirus serostatus. Single viable CD3+CD4+CD8-CD45RO+ cells were sorted as the memory CD4+ T cells. The CDR3 totals 17 residues. The germline V gene has CDR1 LGHNA and CDR2 YSLEER. Trimming stripped 0 bases from V and 4 bases from J, with 16 bases between. Libraries were prepared by immunoSEQ multiplex PCR; TCRdb keeps only in-frame clonotypes and omits some of them. The sample includes about 41,000 clones, 76% of them seen just once. The chain uses TRBV4-3 and TRBJ1-3, with D uncertain. The sequence came from an adult in good health and CMV-seronegative. Sequences were obtained from memory CD4+ T cells from blood. The CDR3 sequence is CASSQDLGLSSGNTIYF. The CDR3 DNA follows: TGCGCCAGCAGCCAAGATCTTGGTCTATCCTCGGGAAACACCATATATTTT.